The clone carrying this TCR beta chain was counted between two and nine times. The data were obtained in a study of blood T cell repertoires in COVID-19. About the research overall: Material from acute and convalescent COVID-19 was sourced from the United States, Italy and Spain. T cells, B-cell-depleted T cells, or PBMCs provided the cDNA or gDNA that served as material.

Authors' analysis steps: Reference gene primers were amplified, and this amplification served to estimate nucleated cell counts. Sequencing was performed with immunoSEQ multiplex PCR; in TCRdb, only in-frame clones are kept and a portion is missing. For V, J and clone size, that table is used; D and trimming come from the DNA. This table has roughly 100,000 clones, more than 75% appearing once. This CDR3 contains 17 residues. Unmatched junction bases numbered 11, after V lost 5 bases and J lost 4 bases. CDR1 and CDR2 (germline): SQVTM, ANQGSEA. This chain connects TRBV29-1 to TRBJ2-2; TRBD2 matches 12 bases. The specimen sequenced was peripheral blood. This receptor was identified in a human donor in a cohort sampled during active COVID-19. This chain's CDR3 is CSVRGLAGGPGTGELFF. The CDR3 bases are TGCAGCGTTAGGGGCCTAGCGGGAGGGCCGGGCACCGGGGAGCTGTTTTTT.